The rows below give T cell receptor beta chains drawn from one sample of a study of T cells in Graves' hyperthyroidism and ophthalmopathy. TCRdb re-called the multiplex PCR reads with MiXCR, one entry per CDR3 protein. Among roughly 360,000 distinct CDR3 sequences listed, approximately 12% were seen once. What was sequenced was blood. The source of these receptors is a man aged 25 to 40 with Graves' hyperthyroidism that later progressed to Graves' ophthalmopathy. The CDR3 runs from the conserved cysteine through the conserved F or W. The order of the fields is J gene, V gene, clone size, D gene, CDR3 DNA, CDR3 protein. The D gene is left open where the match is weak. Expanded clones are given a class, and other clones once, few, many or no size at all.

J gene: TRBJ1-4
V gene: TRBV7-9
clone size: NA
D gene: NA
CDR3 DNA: TGTGCCAGCACCCGTTTTAGGGATAATGAAAAACTGTTTTTT
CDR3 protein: CASTRFRDNEKLFF

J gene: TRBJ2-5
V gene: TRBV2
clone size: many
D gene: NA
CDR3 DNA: TGTGCCAGCTTTGGGCAGAAATCGGGGGAGACCCAGTACTTC
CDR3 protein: CASFGQKSGETQYF

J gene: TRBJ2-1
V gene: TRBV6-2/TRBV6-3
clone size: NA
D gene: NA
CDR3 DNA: TGTGCCAGCAGTTACGGAGGGACTTACAATGAGCAGTTCTTC
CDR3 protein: CASSYGGTYNEQFF

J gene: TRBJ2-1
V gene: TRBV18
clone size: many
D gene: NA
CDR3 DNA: TGTGCCAGCTCACTGAACAGGGGAGGGAGCAATGAGCAGTTCTTC
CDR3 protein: CASSLNRGGSNEQFF

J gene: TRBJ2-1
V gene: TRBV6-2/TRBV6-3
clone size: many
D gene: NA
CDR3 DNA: TGTGCCAGCAGTCTCCCCGATAGGAAGAGCCTCTATGAGCAGTTCTTC
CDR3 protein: CASSLPDRKSLYEQFF

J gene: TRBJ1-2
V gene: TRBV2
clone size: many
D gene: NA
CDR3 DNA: TGTGCCACTCGTCGGACCTATGGCTACACCTTC
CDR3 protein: CATRRTYGYTF

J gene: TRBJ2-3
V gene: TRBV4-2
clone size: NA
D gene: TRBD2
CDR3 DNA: TGTGCCAGCAGCCAAGTAGCGGGGGGGAGCACAGATACGCAGTATTTT
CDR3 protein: CASSQVAGGSTDTQYF

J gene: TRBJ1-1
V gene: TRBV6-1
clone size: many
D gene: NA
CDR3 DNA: TGTGCCAGCAGTGAAGCGTGGAGGGTGGGGGCTGCAGAAGCTTTCTTT
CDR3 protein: CASSEAWRVGAAEAFF

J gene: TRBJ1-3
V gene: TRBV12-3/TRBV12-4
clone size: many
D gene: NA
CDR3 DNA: TGTGCCAGCTGTGGACAAGCTGGAAACACCATATATTTT
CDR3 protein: CASCGQAGNTIYF

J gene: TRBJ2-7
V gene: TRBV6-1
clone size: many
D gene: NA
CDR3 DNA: TGTGCCAGCAGGGCCCAGGGGAGAGGTTCCTACGAGCAGTACTTC
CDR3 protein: CASRAQGRGSYEQYF

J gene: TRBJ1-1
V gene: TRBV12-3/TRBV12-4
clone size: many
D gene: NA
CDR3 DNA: TGTGCCAGAAAACATCCGCGGGGGACTGAAGCTTTCTTT
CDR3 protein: CARKHPRGTEAFF

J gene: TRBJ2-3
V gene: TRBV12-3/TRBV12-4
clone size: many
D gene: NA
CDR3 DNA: TGTGCCAGCAGTTTCGGGACTAGCACAGATACGCAGTATTTT
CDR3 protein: CASSFGTSTDTQYF

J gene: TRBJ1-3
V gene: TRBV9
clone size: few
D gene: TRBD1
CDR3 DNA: TGTGCCAGCAGCGTCTCGGGACAGCCCCTCTCTGGAAACACCATATATTTT
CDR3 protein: CASSVSGQPLSGNTIYF

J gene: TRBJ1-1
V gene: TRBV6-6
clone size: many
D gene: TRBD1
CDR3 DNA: TGTGCCAGCAGTTACCTTACAGGGGGTACTGAAGCTTTCTTT
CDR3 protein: CASSYLTGGTEAFF

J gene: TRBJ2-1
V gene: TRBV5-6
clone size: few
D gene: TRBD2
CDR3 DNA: TGTGCCAGCAGCCCCCCGGCGGGGGACTACAATGAGCAGTTCTTC
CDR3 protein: CASSPPAGDYNEQFF

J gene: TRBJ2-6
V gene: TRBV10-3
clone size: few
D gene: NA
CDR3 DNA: TGTGCCATCAGTGACAGTACTGGGGCCAACGTCCTGACTTTC
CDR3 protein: CAISDSTGANVLTF

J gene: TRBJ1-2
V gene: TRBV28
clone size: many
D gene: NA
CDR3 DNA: TGTGCCAGCAGTTTACAGGGGAACTATGGCTACACCTTC
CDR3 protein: CASSLQGNYGYTF

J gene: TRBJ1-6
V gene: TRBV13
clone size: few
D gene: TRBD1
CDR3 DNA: TGTGCCAGCAGCACCGGACAGGGTTATTCACCCCTCCACTTT
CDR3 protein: CASSTGQGYSPLHF

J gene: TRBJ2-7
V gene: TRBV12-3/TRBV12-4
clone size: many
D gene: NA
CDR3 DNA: TGTGCCAGCAGTTTAAATTGGGTGAGGGGGGCCTTTTCCTACGAGCAGTACTTC
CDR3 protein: CASSLNWVRGAFSYEQYF

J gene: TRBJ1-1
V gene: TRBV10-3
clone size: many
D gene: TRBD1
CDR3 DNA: TGTGCCAGCCACCGGGACAGCCTAAACACTGAAGCTTTCTTT
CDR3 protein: CASHRDSLNTEAFF

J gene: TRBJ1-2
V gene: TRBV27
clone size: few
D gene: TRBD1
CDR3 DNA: TGTGCCAGCAGTTTATTTCACAGGGGCGGTTATGGCTACACCTTC
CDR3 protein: CASSLFHRGGYGYTF

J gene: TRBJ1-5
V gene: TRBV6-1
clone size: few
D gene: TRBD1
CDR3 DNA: TGTGCCAGCACCTCGGACAGGAGGCAATATCAGCCCCAGCATTTT
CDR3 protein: CASTSDRRQYQPQHF

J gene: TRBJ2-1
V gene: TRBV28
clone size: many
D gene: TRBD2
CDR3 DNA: TGTGCCACCACCCCTGCCCTAACTAGCGGGGGGGCCAATGAGCAGTTCTTC
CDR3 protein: CATTPALTSGGANEQFF

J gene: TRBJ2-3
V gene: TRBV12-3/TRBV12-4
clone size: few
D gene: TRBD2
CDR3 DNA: TGTGCCAGCACCGAGGGGGCGGGGGGGCGCACAGATACGCAGTATTTT
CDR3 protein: CASTEGAGGRTDTQYF

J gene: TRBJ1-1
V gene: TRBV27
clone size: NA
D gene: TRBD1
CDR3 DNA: TGTGCCAGCAGTTTTAGACAGGGGGGGCCTTTGAACACTGAAGCTTTCTTT
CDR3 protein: CASSFRQGGPLNTEAFF

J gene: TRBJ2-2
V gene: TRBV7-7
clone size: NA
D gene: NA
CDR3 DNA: TGTGCTAGCACCCAAGGCTGGTTTTCGGACACCGGGGAGCTGTTTTTT
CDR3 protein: CASTQGWFSDTGELFF

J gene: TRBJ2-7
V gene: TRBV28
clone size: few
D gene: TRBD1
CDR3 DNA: TGTGCCATTACAGGACAGGGGGCGTCCTACGAGCAGTACTTC
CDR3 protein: CAITGQGASYEQYF

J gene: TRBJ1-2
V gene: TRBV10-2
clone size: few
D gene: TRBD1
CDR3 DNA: TGCGCCAGCAGTGAGTCGGTGGACAGGGGGGTTGCCTATGGCTACACCTTC
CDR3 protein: CASSESVDRGVAYGYTF

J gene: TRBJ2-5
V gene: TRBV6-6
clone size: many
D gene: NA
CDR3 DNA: TGTGCCAGCAGTTACCGGGTCCTCGCGGAGACCCAGTACTTC
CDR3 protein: CASSYRVLAETQYF

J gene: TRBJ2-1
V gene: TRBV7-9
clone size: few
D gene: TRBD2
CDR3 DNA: TGTGCCAGCAGCCCCCCGGGACTAGCGGGGGTGCATGAGCAGTTCTTC
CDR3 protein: CASSPPGLAGVHEQFF

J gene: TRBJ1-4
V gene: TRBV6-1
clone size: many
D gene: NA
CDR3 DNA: TGTGCCAGCAGTAACCCAGGGGTTGCCGAAAAACTGTTTTTT
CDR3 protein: CASSNPGVAEKLFF